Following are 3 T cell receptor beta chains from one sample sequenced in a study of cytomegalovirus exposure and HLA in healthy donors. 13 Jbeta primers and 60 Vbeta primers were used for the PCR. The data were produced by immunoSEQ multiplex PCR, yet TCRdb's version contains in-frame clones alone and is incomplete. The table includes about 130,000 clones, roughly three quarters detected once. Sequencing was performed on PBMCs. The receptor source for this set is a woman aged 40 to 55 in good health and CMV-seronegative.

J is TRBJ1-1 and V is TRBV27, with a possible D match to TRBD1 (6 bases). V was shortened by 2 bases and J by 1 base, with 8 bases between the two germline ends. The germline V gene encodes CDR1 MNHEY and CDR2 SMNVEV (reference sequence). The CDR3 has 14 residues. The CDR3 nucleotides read TGTGCCAGCAGTTTAATAGGGGGGAACACTGAAGCTTTCTTT. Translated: CASSLIGGNTEAFF.

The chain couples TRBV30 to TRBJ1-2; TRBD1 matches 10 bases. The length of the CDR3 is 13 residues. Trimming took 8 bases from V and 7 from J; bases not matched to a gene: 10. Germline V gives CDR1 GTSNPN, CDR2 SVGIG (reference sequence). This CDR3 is CAHDRGQGLGYTF. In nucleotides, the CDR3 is TGTGCCCACGACAGGGGGCAAGGTCTTGGCTACACCTTC.

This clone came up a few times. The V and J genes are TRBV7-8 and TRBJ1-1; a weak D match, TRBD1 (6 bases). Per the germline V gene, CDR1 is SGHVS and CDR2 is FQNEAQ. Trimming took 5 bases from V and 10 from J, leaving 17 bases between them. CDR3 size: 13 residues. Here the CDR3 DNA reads TGTGCCAGCAGCCCGCCGCAGGGGCGTATAGCTTTCTTT. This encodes CASSPPQGRIAFF. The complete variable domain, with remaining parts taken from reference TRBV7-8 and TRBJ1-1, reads GAGVSQSPRYKVAKRGQDVALRCDPISGHVSLFWYQQALGQGPEFLTYFQNEAQLDKSGLPSDRFFAERPEGSVSTLKIQRTQQEDSAVYLCASSPPQGRIAFFGQGTRLTVV.